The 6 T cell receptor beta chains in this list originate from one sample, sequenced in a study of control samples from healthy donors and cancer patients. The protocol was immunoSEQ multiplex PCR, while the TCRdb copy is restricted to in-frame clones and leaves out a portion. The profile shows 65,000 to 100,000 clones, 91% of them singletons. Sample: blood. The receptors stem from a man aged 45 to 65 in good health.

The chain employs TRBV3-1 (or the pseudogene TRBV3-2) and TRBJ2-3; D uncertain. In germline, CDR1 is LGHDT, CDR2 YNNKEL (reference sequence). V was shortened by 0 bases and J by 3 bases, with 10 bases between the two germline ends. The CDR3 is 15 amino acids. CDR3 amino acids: CASSQDTKSTDTQYF. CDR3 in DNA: TGTGCCAGCAGCCAAGATACTAAAAGTACAGATACGCAGTATTTT.

CDR3 sequence: CASSQTGFSGANVLTF. The CDR3 region has the DNA TGTGCCAGCAGCCAAACGGGGTTCTCTGGGGCCAACGTCCTGACTTTC. This chain links TRBV3-1 (or the pseudogene TRBV3-2) with TRBJ2-6; D possibly corresponds to TRBD2 (5 bases). The V gene's germline CDR1 is LGHDT and CDR2 YNNKEL (reference sequence). The germline V and J ends were trimmed by 2 bases and 0 bases, with 8 bases remaining between them. The CDR3 is 16 amino acids.

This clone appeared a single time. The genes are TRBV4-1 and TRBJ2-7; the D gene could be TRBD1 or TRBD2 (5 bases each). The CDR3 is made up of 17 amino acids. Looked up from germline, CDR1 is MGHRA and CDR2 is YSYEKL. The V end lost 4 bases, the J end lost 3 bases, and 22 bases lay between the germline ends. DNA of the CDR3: TGCGCCAGCAGCCTGAGGGTTCAAGGTCATCAGGGCTACGAGCAGTACTTC. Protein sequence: CASSLRVQGHQGYEQYF.

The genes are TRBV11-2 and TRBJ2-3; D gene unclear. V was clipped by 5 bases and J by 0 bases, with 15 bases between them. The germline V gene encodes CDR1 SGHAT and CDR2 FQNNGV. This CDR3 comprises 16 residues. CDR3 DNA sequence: TGTGCCAGCAGCACACTACAGAGTTATAGCACAGATACGCAGTATTTT. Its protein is CASSTLQSYSTDTQYF.

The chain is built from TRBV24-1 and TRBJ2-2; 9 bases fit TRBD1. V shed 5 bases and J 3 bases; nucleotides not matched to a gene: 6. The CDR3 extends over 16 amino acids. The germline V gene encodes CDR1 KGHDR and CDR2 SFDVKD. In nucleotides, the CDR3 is TGTGCCACCAGTGTTTCGGACAGGGGAGACACCGGGGAGCTGTTTTTT. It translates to CATSVSDRGDTGELFF.

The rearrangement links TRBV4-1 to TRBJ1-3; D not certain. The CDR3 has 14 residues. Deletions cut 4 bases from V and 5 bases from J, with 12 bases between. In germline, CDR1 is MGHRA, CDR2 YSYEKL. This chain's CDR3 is CASSLQVGRNTIYF. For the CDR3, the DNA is TGCGCCAGCAGCCTCCAAGTCGGACGAAACACCATATATTTT.